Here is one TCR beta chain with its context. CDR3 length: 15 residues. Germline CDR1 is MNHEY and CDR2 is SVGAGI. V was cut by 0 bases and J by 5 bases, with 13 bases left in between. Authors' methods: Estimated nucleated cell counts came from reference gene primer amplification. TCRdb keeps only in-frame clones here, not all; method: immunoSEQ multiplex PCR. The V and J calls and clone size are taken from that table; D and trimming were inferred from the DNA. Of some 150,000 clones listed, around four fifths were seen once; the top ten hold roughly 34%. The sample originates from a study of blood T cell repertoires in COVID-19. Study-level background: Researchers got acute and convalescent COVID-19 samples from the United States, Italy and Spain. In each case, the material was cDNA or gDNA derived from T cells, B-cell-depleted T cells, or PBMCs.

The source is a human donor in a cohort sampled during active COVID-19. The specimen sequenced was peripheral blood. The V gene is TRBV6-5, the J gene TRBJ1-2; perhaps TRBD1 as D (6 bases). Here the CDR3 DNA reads TGTGCCAGCAGTTACTCGAGGAGGGGGGGGTATGGCTACACCTTC. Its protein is CASSYSRRGGYGYTF.